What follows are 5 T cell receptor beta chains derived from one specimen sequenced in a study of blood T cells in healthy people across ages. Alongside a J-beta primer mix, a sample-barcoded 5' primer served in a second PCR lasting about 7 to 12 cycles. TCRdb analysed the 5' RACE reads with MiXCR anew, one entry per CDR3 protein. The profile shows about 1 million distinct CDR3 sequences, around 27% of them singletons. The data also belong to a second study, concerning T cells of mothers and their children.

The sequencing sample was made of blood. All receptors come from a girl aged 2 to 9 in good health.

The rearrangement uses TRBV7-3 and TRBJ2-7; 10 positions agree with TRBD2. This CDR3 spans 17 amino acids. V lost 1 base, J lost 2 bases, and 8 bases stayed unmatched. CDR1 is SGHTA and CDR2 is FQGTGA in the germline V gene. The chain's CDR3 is CASSLNPGLAGAYEQYF. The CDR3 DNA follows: TGTGCCAGCAGCTTAAATCCCGGGCTAGCGGGAGCCTACGAGCAGTACTTC.

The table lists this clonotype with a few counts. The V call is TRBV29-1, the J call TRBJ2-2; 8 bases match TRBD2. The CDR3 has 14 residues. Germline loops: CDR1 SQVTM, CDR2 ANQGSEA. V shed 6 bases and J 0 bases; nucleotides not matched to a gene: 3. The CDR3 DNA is TGCAGCGTGGCGCGGGGGGCGAACACCGGGGAGCTGTTTTTT. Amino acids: CSVARGANTGELFF.

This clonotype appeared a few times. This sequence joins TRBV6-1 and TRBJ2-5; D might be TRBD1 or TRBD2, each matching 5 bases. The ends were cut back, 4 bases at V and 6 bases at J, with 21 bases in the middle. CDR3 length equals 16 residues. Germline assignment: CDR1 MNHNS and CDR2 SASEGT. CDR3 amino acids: CASSAQGAGSLKTQYF. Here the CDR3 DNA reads TGTGCCAGCAGTGCCCAAGGAGCAGGGAGTTTGAAGACCCAGTACTTC.

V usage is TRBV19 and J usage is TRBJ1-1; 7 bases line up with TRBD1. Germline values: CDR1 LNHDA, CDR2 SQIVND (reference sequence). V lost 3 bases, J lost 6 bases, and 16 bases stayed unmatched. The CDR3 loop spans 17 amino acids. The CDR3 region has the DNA TGTGCCAGTAGTATCAGGTTTAGCGACAGGGTGGGCCCTGAAGCTTTCTTT. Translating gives CASSIRFSDRVGPEAFF.

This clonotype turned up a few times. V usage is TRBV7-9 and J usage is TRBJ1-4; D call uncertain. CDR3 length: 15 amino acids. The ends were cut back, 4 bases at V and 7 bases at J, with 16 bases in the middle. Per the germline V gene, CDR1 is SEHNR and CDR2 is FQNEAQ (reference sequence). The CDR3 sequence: CASSSPGPSGEKLFF. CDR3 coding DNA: TGTGCCAGCAGCTCCCCGGGCCCCTCGGGTGAAAAACTGTTTTTT.